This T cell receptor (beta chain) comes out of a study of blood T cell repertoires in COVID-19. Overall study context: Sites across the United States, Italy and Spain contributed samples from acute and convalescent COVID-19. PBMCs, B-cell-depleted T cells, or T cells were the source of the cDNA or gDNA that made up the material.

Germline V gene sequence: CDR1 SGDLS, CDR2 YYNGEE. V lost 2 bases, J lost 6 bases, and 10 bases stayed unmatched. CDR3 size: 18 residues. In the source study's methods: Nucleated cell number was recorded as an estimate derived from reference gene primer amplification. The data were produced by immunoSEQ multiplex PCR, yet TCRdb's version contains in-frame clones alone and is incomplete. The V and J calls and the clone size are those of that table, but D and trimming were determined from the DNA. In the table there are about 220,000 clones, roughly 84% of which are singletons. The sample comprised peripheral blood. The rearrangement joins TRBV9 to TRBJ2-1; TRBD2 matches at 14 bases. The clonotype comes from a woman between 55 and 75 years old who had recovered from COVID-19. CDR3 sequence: CASSVGLAGGRRANEQFF. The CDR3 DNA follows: TGTGCCAGCAGCGTTGGACTAGCGGGGGGCCGCCGAGCCAATGAGCAGTTCTTC.